This T cell receptor beta chain emerged from a study of T cell repertoires in cytomegalovirus infection. Study overall: Shared public TCR beta signatures pointed to both CMV infection and a matching HLA type.

As concerns this clonotype: Its antigen is as yet unknown.

J lost 4 bases, V lost 0 bases, and 5 bases had no gene match. CDR3 length equals 15 residues. Germline V gene data show CDR1 as LNHDA and CDR2 as SQIVND (reference sequence). Study conclusions and caveats: HLA-C-restricted, CMV-specific TCR beta clonotypes were dominant ex vivo.

Each CDR3 protein gets one entry after TCRdb re-called the reads with MiXCR. The sample includes roughly 920,000 distinct CDR3 sequences, about 33% of them seen just once. J is TRBJ2-7 and V is TRBV19; TRBD1 matches 8 bases. The sequence derives from a human donor in good health (CMV status not recorded). Some clones in this sample may be carry-over from other donors' samples. This material consisted of cultured CD8+ T cells from PBMCs, taken from culture after CMV antigen stimulation. In DNA, the CDR3 is TGTGCCAGTAGTATAGAAGTTCAGGGGGCGTACGAGCAGTACTTC. As protein: CASSIEVQGAYEQYF.